Following are 3 T cell receptor beta chains from one sample sequenced in a study of blood T cell repertoires in COVID-19. TCRdb's copy holds only in-frame clones and misses some; the assay was immunoSEQ multiplex PCR. This table holds some 180,000 clones, over 70% found once. Sequenced material: peripheral blood. The receptors stem from a woman in her seventies who had recovered from COVID-19.

V gene TRBV20-1 combines with J gene TRBJ2-1, with 16 bases aligning to TRBD2. V shed 3 bases and J 5 bases; nucleotides not matched to a gene: 4. The CDR3 extends over 16 amino acids. CDR1 DFQATT and CDR2 SNEGSKA come from the germline V gene (reference sequence). Here the CDR3 reads CSASGTSGRADNEQFF. The CDR3 region has the DNA TGCAGTGCTAGTGGGACTAGCGGGAGGGCGGACAATGAGCAGTTCTTC.

The V gene is TRBV18, the J gene TRBJ1-1; D is ambiguous. CDR3 size: 14 residues. Germline V gene data show CDR1 as KGHSH and CDR2 as LQKENI. Deletions cut 2 bases from V and 1 base from J, with 8 bases between. The CDR3 DNA reads as TGTGCCAGCTCACCAGGCAGAAAGAACACTGAAGCTTTCTTT. Amino acid sequence: CASSPGRKNTEAFF. Complete variable domain (other parts from reference TRBV18 and TRBJ1-1): NAGVMQNPRHLVRRRGQEARLRCSPMKGHSHVYWYRQLPEEGLKFMVYLQKENIIDESGMPKERFSAEFPKEGPSILRIQQVVRGDSAAYFCASSPGRKNTEAFFGQGTRLTVV.

V is TRBV6-5 and J is TRBJ2-2, with a tentative D call TRBD1 (6 bases). CDR1 is MNHEY and CDR2 is SVGAGI in the germline V gene. The CDR3 loop spans 12 amino acids. V gave up 6 bases and J gave up 12 bases, with 14 bases separating them. CDR3 bases: TGTGCCAGCAGCCAAATCGGACAGCAGCTGTTTTTT. Residues: CASSQIGQQLFF.